The rows below give T cell receptor beta chains drawn from one sample of a study of blood T cell repertoires in COVID-19. Generated by immunoSEQ multiplex PCR, the TCRdb table keeps only in-frame clones and is missing some. The sample records over 85,000 clones, roughly 84% being singletons. The source material was peripheral blood. The receptors were gathered from a human donor in a cohort sampled during active COVID-19. The CDR3 runs from the conserved cysteine through the conserved F or W. The order of the fields is V gene, J gene, D gene, CDR3 protein. The D gene is left open where the match is weak.

v_call: TRBV28
j_call: TRBJ1-1
d_call: .
cdr3_aa: CASSLVRVDTEAFF

v_call: TRBV28
j_call: TRBJ1-1
d_call: TRBD1
cdr3_aa: CASTPVGRAGGNTEAFF

v_call: TRBV2
j_call: TRBJ2-7
d_call: .
cdr3_aa: CASSVGAYEQYF

v_call: TRBV7-8
j_call: TRBJ2-6
d_call: TRBD1
cdr3_aa: CASSPRQGIPGGANVLTF

v_call: TRBV11-2
j_call: TRBJ2-1
d_call: TRBD2
cdr3_aa: CASSLLGAGVLF

v_call: TRBV3-1/TRBV3-2
j_call: TRBJ2-5
d_call: TRBD2
cdr3_aa: CASSRGLAGGPETQYF

v_call: TRBV4-1
j_call: TRBJ1-3
d_call: TRBD1
cdr3_aa: CASSQRTGGDGNTIYF

v_call: TRBV2
j_call: TRBJ1-1
d_call: .
cdr3_aa: CASSADSFSTEAFF

v_call: TRBV5-1
j_call: TRBJ2-3
d_call: TRBD2
cdr3_aa: CASSLAGGKDTQYF

v_call: TRBV4-1
j_call: TRBJ1-2
d_call: TRBD1
cdr3_aa: CASSLTPTGGERNYGYTF

v_call: TRBV7-9
j_call: TRBJ1-6
d_call: TRBD1
cdr3_aa: CASSLGDRANSPLHF

v_call: TRBV6-2/TRBV6-3
j_call: TRBJ2-5
d_call: .
cdr3_aa: CASSYGGGGQGETQYF

v_call: TRBV6-6
j_call: TRBJ1-4
d_call: TRBD1
cdr3_aa: CASSWTGGTNEKLFF

v_call: TRBV7-8
j_call: TRBJ2-3
d_call: .
cdr3_aa: CASRPRRGADTQYF

v_call: TRBV5-4
j_call: TRBJ2-3
d_call: .
cdr3_aa: CASSSGGAADTQYF

v_call: TRBV5-4
j_call: TRBJ2-3
d_call: .
cdr3_aa: CASSPLGQTDTQYF

v_call: TRBV28
j_call: TRBJ1-2
d_call: .
cdr3_aa: CASSPVDRPGYTF

v_call: TRBV5-4
j_call: TRBJ2-7
d_call: .
cdr3_aa: CASSLGGGVSSYEQYF

v_call: TRBV19
j_call: TRBJ2-3
d_call: TRBD1
cdr3_aa: CASSTFGTGQDTQYF

v_call: TRBV9
j_call: TRBJ1-6
d_call: .
cdr3_aa: CASSSGDSYNSPLHF

v_call: TRBV7-2
j_call: TRBJ2-7
d_call: .
cdr3_aa: CASSHSGGEQYF

v_call: TRBV30
j_call: TRBJ1-5
d_call: .
cdr3_aa: CAWSTGISNQPQHF

v_call: TRBV30
j_call: TRBJ2-7
d_call: TRBD1
cdr3_aa: CAWSLGTGVRYEQYF

v_call: TRBV28
j_call: TRBJ1-4
d_call: .
cdr3_aa: CASSLRERLGLFF

v_call: TRBV2
j_call: TRBJ1-1
d_call: .
cdr3_aa: CASSETEQVRAFF

v_call: TRBV4-3
j_call: TRBJ1-5
d_call: .
cdr3_aa: CASSHQIARGRLYQPQHF